These 8 T cell receptor beta chains originate from one sample sequenced in a study of cytomegalovirus exposure and HLA in healthy donors. It was with 60 Vbeta and 13 Jbeta primers that the PCR ran. Using immunoSEQ multiplex PCR, the repertoire was profiled, and TCRdb retains in-frame clones only, with some absent. The sample has approximately 190,000 clones. Material for sequencing was PBMCs. These receptors all stem from a man aged 25 to 40 in good health and CMV-seronegative.

This chain connects TRBV4-2 to TRBJ2-3; 9 nucleotides line up with TRBD2. The CDR3 is 16 residues long. V shed 5 bases and J 0 bases; nucleotides not matched to a gene: 6. Per the germline V gene, CDR1 is LGHNA and CDR2 is YNFKEQ. CDR3 sequence reads: CASSVRTSESTDTQYF. CDR3 in DNA: TGTGCCAGCAGCGTGCGGACTAGCGAAAGCACAGATACGCAGTATTTT.

This chain uses TRBV7-8 with TRBJ1-5; 9 positions agree with TRBD1. J gave up 0 bases and V 5 bases, and 11 bases lay outside the gene matches. Looked up from germline, CDR1 is SGHVS and CDR2 is FQNEAQ. CDR3 length: 18 residues. The CDR3 region is CASSRRTGAAYSNQPQHF. DNA of the CDR3: TGTGCCAGCAGCCGTCGGACAGGGGCGGCATATAGCAATCAGCCCCAGCATTTT.

The V gene is TRBV11-3, the J gene TRBJ2-5, with D perhaps matching TRBD1 (7 bases). CDR3 size: 15 residues. CDR1 is SGHNT, CDR2 YENEEA, per germline. V was pared by 5 bases and J by 5 bases, with 18 bases between. CDR3 region: CASSTRQGGGETQYF. CDR3 coding DNA: TGTGCCAGCAGCACCCGACAGGGAGGAGGGGAGACCCAGTACTTC.

Worth noting for this clone: Other DNA sequences in the same sample also yield this CDR3. The chain couples TRBV4-2 to TRBJ1-2, with TRBD1 matching 10 bases. This CDR3 has 16 amino acids. Losses at the gene ends were 0 bases for V and 6 bases for J; bases not matched to a gene: 7. The germline gives CDR1 LGHNA, CDR2 YNFKEQ. CDR3 nucleotide sequence: TGTGCCAGCAGCCAAGATCTCTCCGGGACAGGGGATGGCTACACCTTC. Protein: CASSQDLSGTGDGYTF.

This chain joins TRBV6-5 and TRBJ1-5; D remains ambiguous. The CDR3 totals 16 residues. Germline V gene sequence: CDR1 MNHEY, CDR2 SVGAGI. V was clipped by 0 bases and J by 0 bases, with 9 bases between them. This CDR3 reads CASSYSRPNSNQPQHF. Written as DNA, the CDR3 is TGTGCCAGCAGTTACTCGAGGCCTAATAGCAATCAGCCCCAGCATTTT.

This rearrangement joins TRBV11-2 to TRBJ2-7, with D possibly matching TRBD1 (6 bases). Trimming stripped 3 bases from V and 4 bases from J, with 13 bases between. Looked up from germline, CDR1 is SGHAT and CDR2 is FQNNGV. This CDR3 is built from 14 residues. The CDR3 DNA follows: TGTGCCAGCAGCTTTGGGACATCGACTTACGAGCAGTACTTC. This sequence encodes CASSFGTSTYEQYF.

The chain recombines TRBV10-3 with TRBJ2-5; D is possibly TRBD2 (5 bases). From germline, CDR1 is ENHRY and CDR2 SYGVKD. Trimming shortened V by 6 bases and J by 4 bases, and 15 bases separated the two germline ends. The CDR3 has 14 amino acids. The CDR3 loop reads CAIRPGIAGETQYF. The CDR3 region has the DNA TGTGCCATCAGGCCGGGCATTGCGGGAGAGACCCAGTACTTC.

The DNA for the CDR3 is TGTGCCAGCAGTTTGGACAGAAACACAGATACGCAGTATTTT. Translated: CASSLDRNTDTQYF. This sequence joins TRBV28 and TRBJ2-3; tentative D call: TRBD1 (6 bases). Germline loops: CDR1 MDHEN, CDR2 SYDVKM. The CDR3 is made up of 14 amino acids. V lost 3 bases and J lost 2, with 9 bases in between.